These 32 T cell receptor beta chains were all obtained from the same sample, sequenced in a study of blood T cell repertoires in COVID-19. The repertoire was sequenced with immunoSEQ multiplex PCR; TCRdb's copy has only in-frame clones and lacks some. The table records under 300,000 clones, 70% to 90% of them present only once. Sample: peripheral blood. The receptors shown here come from a woman in her sixties or seventies with active or convalescent COVID-19.

CDR3: CASSFRGGWADTQYF. Written as DNA, the CDR3 is TGTGCCAGCAGCTTTCGGGGGGGCTGGGCAGATACGCAGTATTTT. V usage is TRBV7-3 and J usage is TRBJ2-3; 8 bases are a match to TRBD2. CDR3 length equals 15 residues. V dropped 3 bases and J dropped 4; count of bases not matched to a gene: 6. Germline-derived CDR1 and CDR2 are SGHTA and FQGTGA.

The V call is TRBV5-1, the J call TRBJ1-4; 8 nucleotides align to TRBD1. The ends lost 4 bases at V and 7 bases at J; junction bases unmatched: 6. The CDR3 length is 14 residues. CDR1 is SGHRS, CDR2 YFSETQ, per germline. CDR3 sequence (DNA): TGCGCCAGCAGCCCGGGACAGGTTGGTGAAAAACTGTTTTTT. This gives the protein CASSPGQVGEKLFF.

Remarks on this clone: Other DNA sequences in this sample translate to the same CDR3. This chain links TRBV3-1 (or the pseudogene TRBV3-2) with TRBJ2-5, with TRBD1 identical over 7 bases. J gave up 1 base and V 5 bases, and 4 bases lay outside the gene matches. The CDR3 spans 14 residues. Germline V gene sequence: CDR1 LGHDT, CDR2 YNNKEL (reference sequence). Here the CDR3 reads CASSDRVGQETQYF. The DNA of the CDR3 is TGTGCCAGCAGCGACAGGGTTGGCCAAGAGACCCAGTACTTC.

The chain joins TRBV7-8 to TRBJ2-1; D not certain. The germline CDR1 and CDR2 sequences are SGHVS and FQNEAQ. V shed 4 bases and J shed 8 bases, with 18 bases lying between them. This CDR3 is built from 15 residues. The CDR3 DNA sequence: TGTGCCAGCAGCTATGGTTCGGTCTCCGTGGATGAGCAGTTCTTC. This encodes CASSYGSVSVDEQFF.

The chain combines TRBV2 with TRBJ1-5; D not resolved. The length of the CDR3 is 14 residues. Germline V gene data show CDR1 as SNHLY and CDR2 as FYNNEI. V lost 6 bases and J 2 bases, leaving 11 bases between the germline ends. The CDR3 sequence: CASSRLRGNQPQHF. The CDR3 coding sequence is TGTGCCAGCAGCCGACTAAGGGGCAATCAGCCCCAGCATTTT.

The rearrangement joins TRBV6-1 to TRBJ1-2; the D is unclear. CDR1 and CDR2 (germline): MNHNS, SASEGT. The CDR3 sequence is 12 residues long. Trimming stripped 5 bases from V and 7 bases from J, with 11 bases between. CDR3 nucleotides: TGTGCCAGCAGTAAAGGTCTAAGTGGCTACACCTTC. It specifies CASSKGLSGYTF.

This clone was seen more than once but under ten times. The rearrangement joins TRBV27 to TRBJ1-1; TRBD1 agrees at 7 bases. Germline trimming cut 5 bases from V and 7 bases from J; bases unmatched to any gene: 7. The CDR3 has 13 amino acids. Germline-derived CDR1 and CDR2 are MNHEY and SMNVEV (reference sequence). CDR3 protein: CASSLGQEDEAFF. CDR3 nucleotides: TGTGCCAGCAGTCTTGGACAGGAGGATGAAGCTTTCTTT.

This clone came up once. The chain links TRBV6-2 or TRBV6-3 to TRBJ2-5; 9 bases are a match to TRBD1. CDR3 size: 15 residues. CDR1 and CDR2 from the germline V gene are MNHEY and SVGEGT. The J segment lost 5 bases and the V segment lost 0 bases, leaving 4 bases of the junction unmatched. The CDR3 DNA is TGTGCCAGCAGTTACTCACAGGGGGCCGGGGAGACCCAGTACTTC. This codes for CASSYSQGAGETQYF.

This rearrangement joins TRBV6-5 to TRBJ1-1, with 9 bases matching TRBD1. CDR1 MNHEY and CDR2 SVGAGI come from the germline V gene. The V and J ends lost 5 bases and 6 bases, in that order; junction bases with no gene match: 7. The CDR3 totals 14 residues. The DNA of the CDR3 is TGTGCCAGCAGTCAGGGACAGGGAGGCGCTGAAGCTTTCTTT. Residues: CASSQGQGGAEAFF.

The V gene is TRBV6-2 or TRBV6-3, the J gene TRBJ2-1, with D possibly TRBD1 on 6 matching bases. This CDR3 contains 15 residues. V lost 2 bases and J 6 bases, leaving 14 bases between the germline ends. Germline CDR1 MNHEY, CDR2 SVGEGT. The CDR3 protein is CASSYGGVLVNEQFF. In DNA form, the CDR3 reads TGTGCCAGCAGTTACGGGGGCGTCCTGGTCAATGAGCAGTTCTTC.

The chain recombines TRBV3-1 (or the pseudogene TRBV3-2) with TRBJ1-5; D perhaps matches TRBD1 (5 bases). Germline CDR1 is LGHDT and CDR2 is YNNKEL (reference sequence). This CDR3 region has 14 residues. V was shortened by 4 bases and J by 3 bases, with 10 bases between the two germline ends. The CDR3: CASSLGQINQPQHF. The CDR3 DNA sequence: TGTGCCAGCAGCCTGGGGCAGATCAATCAGCCCCAGCATTTT.

The genes are TRBV19 and TRBJ1-6; tentatively, D is TRBD1 (6 bases). Trimming removed 6 bases from V and 2 bases from J, with 17 bases in between. The CDR3 is 17 amino acids. Germline V gene data show CDR1 as LNHDA and CDR2 as SQIVND (reference sequence). The CDR3 here is CASRPDRTGTYNSPLHF. Here the CDR3 DNA reads TGTGCCAGTAGACCAGACAGGACGGGCACCTATAATTCACCCCTCCACTTT.

The gene calls are TRBV5-5 and TRBJ1-2; D gene uncertain. Trimming left V 1 base short and J 6 bases short, with 10 bases between. The germline CDR1 and CDR2 sequences are SGHKS and YYEKEE (reference sequence). This CDR3 is built from 13 residues. The CDR3 loop is CASSLRLTDGYTF. The CDR3 bases are TGTGCCAGCAGCTTGCGGCTAACAGATGGCTACACCTTC.

This sequence joins TRBV7-8 and TRBJ1-2; D might be TRBD1 (5 bases). Germline V gene lookup returns CDR1 SGHVS and CDR2 FQNEAQ. There are 14 residues in the CDR3. Trimming took off 6 bases at V and 4 bases at J, with 15 bases between the two ends. CDR3 sequence: CASSFETARYGYTF. The CDR3 region has the DNA TGTGCCAGCAGTTTTGAGACAGCCCGCTATGGCTACACCTTC. Full variable domain (rest looked up from reference TRBV7-8 and TRBJ1-2): GAGVSQSPRYKVAKRGQDVALRCDPISGHVSLFWYQQALGQGPEFLTYFQNEAQLDKSGLPSDRFFAERPEGSVSTLKIQRTQQEDSAVYLCASSFETARYGYTFGSGTRLTVV.

The chain recombines TRBV5-4 with TRBJ2-3, with TRBD2 as a possible D gene (5 bases). This CDR3 comprises 17 residues. Germline CDR1 is SGHNT and CDR2 is YYREEE (reference sequence). The V gene lost 4 bases and the J gene lost 2 bases, with 20 bases spanning the gap. CDR3 sequence: CASSTGGRASLTDTQYF. For the CDR3, the DNA is TGTGCCAGCAGCACGGGCGGGCGAGCGTCCCTCACAGATACGCAGTATTTT.

This rearrangement joins TRBV10-1 to TRBJ2-3; tentative D call: TRBD2 (5 bases). This CDR3 region has 14 residues. CDR1 is WNHNN and CDR2 is SYGVQD in the germline V gene (reference sequence). With 5 bases removed from V and 6 bases from J, the gap between germline ends came to 15 bases. The CDR3 DNA reads TGCGCCAGCAGTCCCCTGACTATTCTCGATACGCAGTATTTT. This translates into CASSPLTILDTQYF.

V is TRBV5-4 and J is TRBJ2-2; 7 nucleotides match TRBD2. Trimming took 10 bases from V and 3 from J; bases not matched to a gene: 12. Germline V gene data show CDR1 as SGHNT and CDR2 as YYREEE (reference sequence). The length of the CDR3 is 15 residues. The CDR3, as DNA: TGTGCCTGCTGCTTGGTGGGGGGGGACACCGGGGAGCTGTTTTTT. This codes for CACCLVGGDTGELFF.

This rearrangement joins TRBV9 to TRBJ2-2; D is unresolved. Trimming removed 4 bases at V and 4 bases at J, with 14 bases between. The CDR3 consists of 15 residues. The germline CDR1 and CDR2 sequences are SGDLS and YYNGEE. The CDR3: CASSPSDSSTGELFF. The DNA of the CDR3 is TGTGCCAGCAGCCCTTCGGATAGCAGCACCGGGGAGCTGTTTTTT.

V and J are TRBV24-1 and TRBJ2-2; D not resolved. Germline V CDR1 and CDR2: KGHDR, SFDVKD. The CDR3 contains 15 residues. Deletions cut 1 base from V and 6 bases from J, with 11 bases between. The CDR3 spells CATSDLLGFSGELFF. CDR3 in DNA: TGTGCCACCAGTGATTTACTGGGCTTCTCCGGGGAGCTGTTTTTT.

The CDR3 bases are TGTGCCAGCAGCCAAGCGACAGGGGGGCCGCGGGGGCAGTTCTTC. Protein sequence: CASSQATGGPRGQFF. The V and J genes are TRBV3-1 (or the pseudogene TRBV3-2) and TRBJ2-1, with 9 bases matching TRBD1. The CDR3 sequence is 15 residues long. Unmatched junction bases numbered 10, after V lost 1 base and J lost 12 bases. Germline-derived CDR1 and CDR2 are LGHDT and YNNKEL (reference sequence).

This clone came up once. The J gene is TRBJ1-6, the V gene TRBV3-1 (or the pseudogene TRBV3-2); 8 bases map to TRBD1. CDR1 LGHDT and CDR2 YNNKEL come from the germline V gene (reference sequence). V was clipped by 1 base and J by 14 bases; unmatched bases: 7. The CDR3 contains 14 residues. For the CDR3, the DNA is TGTGCCAGCAGCCAAGGCAGGGGGCGCATATCCCTCCACTTT. Translated, it gives CASSQGRGRISLHF.

DNA of the CDR3: TGTGCCAGCAGTTACTCGAATTCTAACAGTGCTTATGGCTACACCTTC. This gives the protein CASSYSNSNSAYGYTF. The genes are TRBV6-5 and TRBJ1-2; D gene unclear. Trimming pared 0 bases from V and 5 bases from J, leaving 16 bases between. Germline V gene sequence: CDR1 MNHEY, CDR2 SVGAGI. CDR3 length: 16 amino acids.

The V and J genes are TRBV5-1 and TRBJ2-1, with a weak D call TRBD1 (6 bases). The CDR3 runs to 15 residues. V was cut by 1 base and J by 1 base, with 9 bases left in between. Germline CDR1 is SGHRS and CDR2 is YFSETQ. The CDR3 sequence is CASSLRTESYNEQFF. CDR3 in DNA: TGCGCCAGCAGCTTGAGGACAGAGTCCTACAATGAGCAGTTCTTC. Looking up the rest from reference TRBV5-1 and TRBJ2-1 gives the full variable domain: KAGVTQTPRYLIKTRGQQVTLSCSPISGHRSVSWYQQTPGQGLQFLFEYFSETQRNKGNFPGRFSGRQFSNSRSEMNVSTLELGDSALYLCASSLRTESYNEQFFGPGTRLTVL.

This clone was counted only a few times. V and J are TRBV7-2 and TRBJ1-6, with TRBD1 as a possible D gene (5 bases). The germline V gene has CDR1 SGHTA and CDR2 FQGNSA. CDR3 length: 14 amino acids. Trimming left V 5 bases short and J 7 bases short, with 12 bases between. This CDR3 is CASSQKGENSPLHF. Here the CDR3 DNA reads TGTGCCAGCAGCCAGAAAGGGGAAAATTCACCCCTCCACTTT.

The CDR3 here is CASPPRPGLVTYEQYF. DNA for the CDR3: TGTGCCAGCCCCCCCCGGCCGGGACTAGTTACCTACGAGCAGTACTTC. The V call is TRBV19, the J call TRBJ2-7; 8 bases fit TRBD2. The J segment lost 2 bases and the V segment lost 9 bases, leaving 15 bases of the junction unmatched. This CDR3 region has 16 residues. CDR1 LNHDA and CDR2 SQIVND come from the germline V gene (reference sequence).

The V gene is TRBV15, the J gene TRBJ1-1; D might be TRBD1 (5 bases). V was pared by 0 bases and J by 1 base, with 9 bases between. In germline, CDR1 is LNHNV, CDR2 YYDKDF (reference sequence). CDR3 length equals 15 residues. The CDR3 coding sequence is TGTGCCACCAGCAGAGATGGGGGGGGGAACACTGAAGCTTTCTTT. Its protein product is CATSRDGGGNTEAFF.

The chain links TRBV18 to TRBJ2-2; D perhaps matches TRBD1 (6 bases). CDR3 length: 16 residues. Trimming removed 3 bases from V and 4 bases from J, with 15 bases in between. CDR1 and CDR2 from the germline V gene are KGHSH and LQKENI. This CDR3 is CASSPLRGRGTGELFF. The CDR3 coding sequence is TGTGCCAGCTCACCTCTCAGGGGCCGCGGCACCGGGGAGCTGTTTTTT.

The chain employs TRBV3-1 (or the pseudogene TRBV3-2) and TRBJ1-2; D possibly corresponds to TRBD1 (5 bases). The germline V and J ends were trimmed by 2 bases and 8 bases, with 12 bases remaining between them. CDR1 and CDR2 (germline): LGHDT, YNNKEL (reference sequence). CDR3 length: 13 amino acids. CDR3 sequence: CASSQCQGAGYTF. The DNA of the CDR3 is TGTGCCAGCAGCCAATGTCAGGGCGCGGGCTACACCTTC.

The rearrangement links TRBV18 to TRBJ2-1; TRBD2 agrees at 10 bases. The CDR3 runs 15 residues. Germline CDR1 is KGHSH and CDR2 is LQKENI. J gave up 7 bases and V 1 base, and 4 bases lay outside the gene matches. CDR3 in amino acids: CASSPLPSGGNEQFF. CDR3 nucleotides: TGTGCCAGCTCACCACTGCCTAGCGGGGGTAATGAGCAGTTCTTC.

This chain connects TRBV12-3 or TRBV12-4 to TRBJ1-1, with D possibly TRBD1 on 6 matching bases. V was cut by 6 bases and J by 5 bases, with 13 bases left in between. The CDR3 sequence is 13 residues long. The CDR3 DNA is TGTGCCAGCAGGCTTAAAGGGGGAACTGAAGCTTTCTTT. Its protein is CASRLKGGTEAFF.

J is TRBJ1-1 and V is TRBV14; no clear D. The CDR3 sequence is 10 residues long. Germline V CDR1 and CDR2: SGHDN, FVKESK. Trimming took 3 bases from V and 11 from J, leaving 7 bases between them. The CDR3 DNA is TGTGCCAGCAGCCAGAGCGGGGCTTTCTTT. Protein sequence: CASSQSGAFF.

This rearrangement joins TRBV5-8 to TRBJ1-1; possible D gene TRBD1, 5 bases. Germline CDR1 SGHTS, CDR2 YDEGEE. The V end was cut by 2 bases, the J end by 5 bases, with 13 bases between. The CDR3 is 14 residues long. The CDR3 nucleotides are TGTGCCAGCAGCTTAGTTGGGGCAGGAACTGAAGCTTTCTTT. Translated, it gives CASSLVGAGTEAFF.